This T cell receptor (beta chain) comes out of a study of blood T cell repertoires in COVID-19. Study-wide background: Both acute and convalescent COVID-19 samples were obtained from the United States, Italy and Spain. T cells, B-cell-depleted T cells, or PBMCs provided the cDNA or gDNA that served as material.

There are 12 residues in the CDR3. V lost 5 bases and J 7 bases, leaving 11 bases between the germline ends. Per the germline V gene, CDR1 is MDHEN and CDR2 is SYDVKM. Original data processing: Nucleated cell number was recorded as an estimate derived from reference gene primer amplification. Using immunoSEQ multiplex PCR, the repertoire was profiled, and TCRdb retains in-frame clones only, with some absent. The V and J calls and the clone size are those of that table, but D and trimming were determined from the DNA. Of about 260,000 clones detected, roughly 80% appear once; the ten largest clones hold approximately 9%.

The chain recombines TRBV28 with TRBJ2-5, with D possibly matching TRBD1 (6 bases). The receptor was isolated from a woman aged 50 to 60 who had recovered from COVID-19. The specimen was peripheral blood. CDR3 DNA sequence: TGTGCCAGCAGTATATTCAGGGGGACCCAGTACTTC. It translates to CASSIFRGTQYF.